Below, 16 T cell receptor beta chains from the same sample are listed, as sequenced in a study of T cells after yellow fever vaccination (dated by TCRdb to about 2019). The treatment or condition label on this specimen signifies: live attenuated yellow fever vaccine strain. Libraries came from 5' RACE. TCRdb names Illumina NovaSeq 6000 as the instrument used. The public reads were run again by TCRdb, first through fastp at Q25 and then through MiXCR, and only productive beta chains were kept. One record per CDR3 amino acid sequence lists the most common genes and DNA. In all, the sample holds hundreds of thousands of distinct CDR3 sequences, and over 4% of those were seen once. The ten largest account for about 26% of the sample. This sample comprised PBMCs, obtained 5 days after the yellow fever booster vaccination. These TCRs come from a man younger than 35 who received the YFV17D yellow fever vaccine.

This clonotype came up many times. This chain links TRBV6-5 with TRBJ2-7; 7 positions agree with TRBD1. This CDR3 comprises 14 residues. Germline CDR1 is MNHEY and CDR2 is SVGAGI. V lost 4 bases to trimming and J lost 4 bases; unmatched junction nucleotides: 7. Here the CDR3 reads CASSLGTARYEQYF. Written as DNA, the CDR3 is TGTGCCAGCAGTTTGGGGACAGCCCGATACGAGCAGTACTTC.

V and J are TRBV6-5 and TRBJ1-3, with D perhaps matching TRBD1 (5 bases). The CDR3 spans 16 residues. Germline CDR1 MNHEY, CDR2 SVGAGI. Trimming took off 2 bases at V and 0 bases at J, with 11 bases between the two ends. The CDR3 is CASSYRQGYSGNTIYF. CDR3 DNA sequence: TGTGCCAGCAGTTACCGGCAGGGTTACTCTGGAAACACCATATATTTT.

This clonotype showed up just a few times. J is TRBJ1-1 and V is TRBV11-2; D call uncertain. This CDR3 has 14 amino acids. Looked up from germline, CDR1 is SGHAT and CDR2 is FQNNGV. The V end was cut by 4 bases, the J end by 4 bases, with 13 bases between. The CDR3 DNA reads TGTGCCAGCAGCTCAGTTCGGTCCCCCACTGAAGCTTTCTTT. It specifies CASSSVRSPTEAFF.

This sequence joins TRBV5-1 and TRBJ2-1; the match to TRBD2 covers 7 bases. This CDR3 has 15 amino acids. With 1 base clipped from V and 1 base from J, the junction kept 2 bases outside the gene matches. Germline lookup yields CDR1 SGHRS and CDR2 YFSETQ. The CDR3 reads CASSLRRESYNEQFF. Here the CDR3 DNA reads TGCGCCAGCAGCTTGAGGCGGGAGTCCTACAATGAGCAGTTCTTC.

This rearrangement joins TRBV5-6 to TRBJ2-7; D is perhaps TRBD2 (6 bases). Germline V gene data show CDR1 as SGHDT and CDR2 as YYEEEE. This CDR3 has 15 residues. V gave up 1 base and J gave up 1 base, with 12 bases separating them. DNA for the CDR3: TGTGCCAGCAGCTTGCGAGGTAGCGGTTCCTACGAGCAGTACTTC. Protein sequence: CASSLRGSGSYEQYF.

In its sample, this clonotype was seen a few times. The genes are TRBV6-5 and TRBJ2-5, with D perhaps assigned TRBD1 or TRBD2 (5 bases each). Germline V gene sequence: CDR1 MNHEY, CDR2 SVGAGI. The ends were cut back, 4 bases at V and 4 bases at J, with 7 bases in the middle. This CDR3 is built from 12 residues. DNA of the CDR3: TGTGCCAGCAGTTGGGACGGAGAGACCCAGTACTTC. This encodes CASSWDGETQYF.

In its sample, this clonotype was seen a few times. V gene TRBV4-1 combines with J gene TRBJ1-4, with D uncertain. The V and J ends lost 3 bases and 5 bases respectively, with 16 bases between them. The CDR3 extends over 16 amino acids. Germline CDR1 MGHRA, CDR2 YSYEKL. The CDR3 nucleotides read TGCGCCAGCAGCCAGCACTGGGAGGTACAGAATGAAAAACTGTTTTTT. Translated, it gives CASSQHWEVQNEKLFF.

The chain is built from TRBV2 and TRBJ2-7; the D gene is possibly TRBD2 (5 bases). CDR3 size: 14 residues. From germline, CDR1 is SNHLY and CDR2 FYNNEI. Trimming pared 9 bases from V and 5 bases from J, leaving 20 bases between. Here the CDR3 DNA reads TGTGCCAGTTCGAGGACTGACTGGACCCACGAGCAGTACTTC. Protein: CASSRTDWTHEQYF.

This clonotype was seen repeatedly, ten times or more. This chain joins TRBV5-4 and TRBJ2-3; D remains ambiguous. This CDR3 is built from 15 residues. V lost 4 bases, J lost 0 bases, and 12 bases lay in between. Germline V gene sequence: CDR1 SGHNT, CDR2 YYREEE (reference sequence). Written as DNA, the CDR3 is TGTGCCAGCAGCCCCATGGGTACTAGCACAGATACGCAGTATTTT. Translated, it gives CASSPMGTSTDTQYF. The complete variable domain, with remaining parts taken from reference TRBV5-4 and TRBJ2-3, reads ETGVTQSPTHLIKTRGQQVTLRCSSQSGHNTVSWYQQALGQGPQFIFQYYREEENGRGNFPPRFSGLQFPNYSSELNVNALELDDSALYLCASSPMGTSTDTQYFGPGTRLTVL.

This clonotype has a handful of counts. The V gene is TRBV7-3, the J gene TRBJ1-4; tentatively, D is TRBD1 (5 bases). The CDR3 extends over 13 amino acids. The V end was cut by 4 bases, the J end by 8 bases, with 11 bases between. Germline V gene sequence: CDR1 SGHTA, CDR2 FQGTGA. CDR3 residues: CASSSRGREKLFF. DNA for the CDR3: TGTGCCAGCAGCTCCCGGGGCCGCGAAAAACTGTTTTTT.

This clonotype has only a few counts. This chain connects TRBV19 to TRBJ1-6; D remains ambiguous. The CDR3 sequence is 12 residues long. The ends were cut back, 9 bases at V and 9 bases at J, with 12 bases in the middle. From germline, CDR1 is LNHDA and CDR2 SQIVND (reference sequence). The CDR3 DNA follows: TGTGCCAGCGGACCTTGGGGTTCACCCCTCCACTTT. As protein: CASGPWGSPLHF.

This clonotype was seen many times. The CDR3 loop reads CASSLNGVADTQYF. In DNA, the CDR3 is TGCGCCAGCAGCTTGAACGGGGTTGCGGATACGCAGTATTTT. The V call is TRBV5-1, the J call TRBJ2-3; perhaps TRBD2 as D (5 bases). Germline values: CDR1 SGHRS, CDR2 YFSETQ. V lost 1 base to trimming and J lost 6 bases, with 12 bases between them. The CDR3 is made up of 14 amino acids.

This rearrangement joins TRBV20-1 to TRBJ2-7; no definite D call. Germline values: CDR1 DFQATT, CDR2 SNEGSKA (reference sequence). The CDR3 length is 11 residues. Trimming took 6 bases from V and 0 from J, leaving 6 bases between them. As DNA, the CDR3 is TGCAGTGCGGGCCGCTCCTACGAGCAGTACTTC. Translating gives CSAGRSYEQYF.

A few counts support this clonotype. This rearrangement joins TRBV11-2 to TRBJ2-3; possible D gene TRBD2, 6 bases. This CDR3 is 16 amino acids long. V was trimmed by 4 bases and J by 0 bases, leaving 14 bases between them. Germline CDR1 reads SGHAT; CDR2 reads FQNNGV. CDR3 DNA: TGTGCCAGCAGCTCGAGGGACTTGTCTAGCACAGATACGCAGTATTTT. This sequence encodes CASSSRDLSSTDTQYF.

V usage is TRBV6-2 or TRBV6-3 and J usage is TRBJ2-5; D ambiguous. Germline V gives CDR1 MNHEY, CDR2 SVGEGT. This CDR3 spans 12 amino acids. V was cut by 4 bases and J by 5 bases, with 8 bases left in between. CDR3 nucleotide sequence: TGTGCCAGCAGTTGGGTCGGGGAGACCCAGTACTTC. Amino acids: CASSWVGETQYF.

The V gene is TRBV5-1, the J gene TRBJ2-1, with D unclear. The germline gives CDR1 SGHRS, CDR2 YFSETQ. Deletions cut 1 base from V and 5 bases from J, with 22 bases between. The CDR3 sequence is 18 residues long. CDR3 bases: TGCGCCAGCAGCTTGTACGACCAGACACCGATGATCCACAATGAGCAGTTCTTC. Amino acids: CASSLYDQTPMIHNEQFF.